Listed below are T cell receptor beta chains from one sample, sequenced in a study of T cell responses to AZD1222 COVID-19 vaccine. Profiling relied on immunoSEQ multiplex PCR, and the TCRdb table lists in-frame clones only, not all of them. The sample yields around 160,000 clones, about 91% seen once. The starting material was peripheral blood, obtained on day 0 of AZD1222 vaccination. The receptors were sampled from an adult in good health. CDR3s include the opening cysteine and the closing phenylalanine or tryptophan. The order of the fields is V gene, CDR3 protein.

>TRBV28
CASRTGPPNSPLHF
>TRBV27
CASSTGAQQYF
>TRBV19
CASSITRGQGLSGANVLTF
>TRBV19
CASSSGLGQPQHF
>TRBV5-4
CASSLEPHSYEQYF
>TRBV30
CAWGRDRDSPLHF
>TRBV7-9
CASSPRDRIYEQYF
>TRBV9
CASSVDSDEQYF
>TRBV7-2
CASSRPGMNTEAFF
>TRBV10-3
CATNIGRLSNSPLHF
>TRBV7-2
CASSFTGYEQYF
>TRBV5-5
CASSLRRFLAMNSPLHF
>TRBV7-9
CASIVGNTEAFF
>TRBV7-9
CASTGPGQGNEKLFF
>TRBV6-2/TRBV6-3
CASSYPRRPSSTDTQYF